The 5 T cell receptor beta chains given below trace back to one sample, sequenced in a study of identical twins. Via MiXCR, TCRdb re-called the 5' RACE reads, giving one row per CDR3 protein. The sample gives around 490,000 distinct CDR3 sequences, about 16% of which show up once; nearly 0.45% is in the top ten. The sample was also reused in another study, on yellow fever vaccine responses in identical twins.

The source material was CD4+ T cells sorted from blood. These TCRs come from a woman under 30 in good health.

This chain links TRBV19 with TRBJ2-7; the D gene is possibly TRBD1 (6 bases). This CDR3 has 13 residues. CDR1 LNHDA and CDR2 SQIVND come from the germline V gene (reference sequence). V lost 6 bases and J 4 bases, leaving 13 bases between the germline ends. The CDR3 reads CASRGTLTYEQYF. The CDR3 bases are TGTGCCAGTAGGGGGACACTAACATACGAGCAGTACTTC.

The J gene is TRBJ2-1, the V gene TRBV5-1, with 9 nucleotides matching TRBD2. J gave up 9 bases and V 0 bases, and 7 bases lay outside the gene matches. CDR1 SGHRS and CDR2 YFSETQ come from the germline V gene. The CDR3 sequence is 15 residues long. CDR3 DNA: TGCGCCAGCAGCTTGGTTGCGGGAGGGCCGAGTGAGCAGTTCTTC. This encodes CASSLVAGGPSEQFF.

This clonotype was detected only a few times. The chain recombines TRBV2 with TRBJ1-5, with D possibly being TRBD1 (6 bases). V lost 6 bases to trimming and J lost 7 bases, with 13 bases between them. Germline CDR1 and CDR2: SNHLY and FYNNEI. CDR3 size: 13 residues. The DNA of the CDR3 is TGTGCCAGCAGCCGACAGGCGGAACAGCCCCAGCATTTT. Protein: CASSRQAEQPQHF.

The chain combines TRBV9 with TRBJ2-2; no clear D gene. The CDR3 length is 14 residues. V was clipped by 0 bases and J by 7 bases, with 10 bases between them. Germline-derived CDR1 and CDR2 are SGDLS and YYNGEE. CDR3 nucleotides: TGTGCCAGCAGCGTAGGGACCTCGGGCGGGGAGCTGTTTTTT. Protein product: CASSVGTSGGELFF.

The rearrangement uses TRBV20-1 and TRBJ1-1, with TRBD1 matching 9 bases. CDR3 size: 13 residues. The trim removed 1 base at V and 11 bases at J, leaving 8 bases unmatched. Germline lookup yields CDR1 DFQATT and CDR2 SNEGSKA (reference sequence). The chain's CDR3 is CSARVGGDRDAFF. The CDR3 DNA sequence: TGCAGTGCTAGAGTTGGGGGGGACAGGGACGCTTTCTTT.